Below, one T cell receptor (beta chain) is given with its context. The entry originates in a study of tumor-infiltrating lymphocytes in localized non-small cell lung cancer. Deletions cut 6 bases from V and 5 bases from J, with 7 bases between. The CDR3 runs to 10 residues. Germline V gives CDR1 DFQATT, CDR2 SNEGSKA (reference sequence). Some clones are missing from TCRdb's copy, which holds only in-frame ones; the method was immunoSEQ multiplex PCR. The data hold over 10,000 clones, with approximately 80% observed a single time. This clonotype was sampled from a human donor with non-small cell lung cancer. V and J are TRBV20-1 and TRBJ2-5; D call uncertain. Sequencing was performed on uninvolved lung tissue not adjacent to the tumor. The CDR3 bases are TGCAGTGCAGATCGGGAGACCCAGTACTTC. Translation gives CSADRETQYF.